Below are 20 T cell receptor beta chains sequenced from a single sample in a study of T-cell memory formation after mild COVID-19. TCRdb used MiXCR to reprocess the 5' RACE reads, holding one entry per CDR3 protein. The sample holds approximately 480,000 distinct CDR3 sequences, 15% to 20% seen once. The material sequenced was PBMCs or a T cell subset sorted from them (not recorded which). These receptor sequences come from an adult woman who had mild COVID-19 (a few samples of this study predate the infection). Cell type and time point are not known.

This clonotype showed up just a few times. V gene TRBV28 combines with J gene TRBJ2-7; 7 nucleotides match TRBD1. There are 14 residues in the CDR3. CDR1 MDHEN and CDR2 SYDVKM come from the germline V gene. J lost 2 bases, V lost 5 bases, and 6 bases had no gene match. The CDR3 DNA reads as TGTGCCAGCAGTGGGACAGAAAGCCCCTACGAGCAGTACTTC. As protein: CASSGTESPYEQYF.

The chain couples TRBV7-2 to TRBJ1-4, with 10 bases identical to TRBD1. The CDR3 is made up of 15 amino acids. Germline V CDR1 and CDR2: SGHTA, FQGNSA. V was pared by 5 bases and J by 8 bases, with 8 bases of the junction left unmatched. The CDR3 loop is CASSPRTGGREKLFF. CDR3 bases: TGTGCCAGCAGCCCCCGGACAGGGGGGCGGGAAAAACTGTTTTTT.

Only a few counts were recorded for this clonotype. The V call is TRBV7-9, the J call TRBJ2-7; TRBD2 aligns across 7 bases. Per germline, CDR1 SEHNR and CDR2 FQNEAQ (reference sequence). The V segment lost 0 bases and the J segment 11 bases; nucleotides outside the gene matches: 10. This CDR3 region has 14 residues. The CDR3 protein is CASSLAQIGLDEYF. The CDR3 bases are TGTGCCAGCAGCTTAGCGCAAATCGGACTAGATGAGTACTTC.

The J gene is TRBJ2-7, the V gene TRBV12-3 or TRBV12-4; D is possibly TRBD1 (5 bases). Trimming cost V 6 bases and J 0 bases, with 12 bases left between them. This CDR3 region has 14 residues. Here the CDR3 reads CASRPRASSYEQYF. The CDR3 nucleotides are TGTGCCAGCAGACCCAGGGCCAGCTCCTACGAGCAGTACTTC.

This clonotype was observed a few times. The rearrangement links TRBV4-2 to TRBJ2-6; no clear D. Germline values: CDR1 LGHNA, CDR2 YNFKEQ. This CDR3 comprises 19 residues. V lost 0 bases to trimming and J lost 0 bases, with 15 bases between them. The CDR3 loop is CASSQDRRQSSSGANVLTF. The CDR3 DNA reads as TGTGCCAGCAGCCAAGATCGGAGACAATCAAGCTCTGGGGCCAACGTCCTGACTTTC.

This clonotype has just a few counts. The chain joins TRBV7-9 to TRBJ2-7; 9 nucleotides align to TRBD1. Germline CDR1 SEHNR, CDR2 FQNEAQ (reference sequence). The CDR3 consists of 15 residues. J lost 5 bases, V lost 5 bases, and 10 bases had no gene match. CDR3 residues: CASSDRTGVFNEQYF. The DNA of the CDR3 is TGTGCCAGCAGCGATCGGACAGGGGTATTCAACGAGCAGTACTTC.

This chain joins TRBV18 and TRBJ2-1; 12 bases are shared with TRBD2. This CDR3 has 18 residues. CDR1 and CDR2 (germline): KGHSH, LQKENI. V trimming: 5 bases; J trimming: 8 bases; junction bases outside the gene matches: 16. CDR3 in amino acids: CASSSLPRTSGAGHEQFF. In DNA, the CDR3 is TGTGCCAGCTCATCACTTCCCCGGACTAGCGGGGCTGGGCATGAGCAGTTCTTC.

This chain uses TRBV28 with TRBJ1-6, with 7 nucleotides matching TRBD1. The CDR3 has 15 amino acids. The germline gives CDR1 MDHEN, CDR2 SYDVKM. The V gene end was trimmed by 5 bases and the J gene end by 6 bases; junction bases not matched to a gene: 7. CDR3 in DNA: TGTGCCAGCAGTCCGCGACAGGGAGGTAATTCACCCCTCCACTTT. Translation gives CASSPRQGGNSPLHF.

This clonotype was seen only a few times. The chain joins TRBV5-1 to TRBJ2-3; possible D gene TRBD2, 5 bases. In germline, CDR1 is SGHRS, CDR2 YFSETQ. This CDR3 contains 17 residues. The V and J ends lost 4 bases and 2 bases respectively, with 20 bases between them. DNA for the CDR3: TGCGCCAGCAGCATTGGGAAAACTGGACTCCTCACAGATACGCAGTATTTT. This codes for CASSIGKTGLLTDTQYF.

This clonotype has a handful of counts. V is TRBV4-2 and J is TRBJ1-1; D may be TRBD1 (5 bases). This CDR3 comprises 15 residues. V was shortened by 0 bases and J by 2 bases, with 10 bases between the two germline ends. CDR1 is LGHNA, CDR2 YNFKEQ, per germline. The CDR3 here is CASSQEGTPNTEAFF. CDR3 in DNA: TGTGCCAGCAGCCAAGAGGGGACCCCCAACACTGAAGCTTTCTTT.

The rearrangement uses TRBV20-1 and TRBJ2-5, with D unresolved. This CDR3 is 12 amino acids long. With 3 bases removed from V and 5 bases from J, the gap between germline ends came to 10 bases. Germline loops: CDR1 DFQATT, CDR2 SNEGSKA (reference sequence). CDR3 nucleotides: TGCAGTGCTAGGTCCTACTGGGAGACCCAGTACTTC. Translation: CSARSYWETQYF.

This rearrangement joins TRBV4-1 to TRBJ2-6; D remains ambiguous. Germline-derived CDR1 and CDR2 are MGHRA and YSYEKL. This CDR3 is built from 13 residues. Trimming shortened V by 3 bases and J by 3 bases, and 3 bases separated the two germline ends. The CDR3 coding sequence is TGCGCCAGCAGCCAGGGTGGGGCCAACGTCCTGACTTTC. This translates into CASSQGGANVLTF.

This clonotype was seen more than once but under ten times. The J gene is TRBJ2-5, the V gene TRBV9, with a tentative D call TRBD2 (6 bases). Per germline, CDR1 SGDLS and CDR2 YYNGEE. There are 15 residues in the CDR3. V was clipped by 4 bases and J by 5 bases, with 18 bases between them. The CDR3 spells CASSPGTQPRETQYF. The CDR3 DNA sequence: TGTGCCAGCAGCCCCGGGACTCAACCCCGGGAGACCCAGTACTTC.

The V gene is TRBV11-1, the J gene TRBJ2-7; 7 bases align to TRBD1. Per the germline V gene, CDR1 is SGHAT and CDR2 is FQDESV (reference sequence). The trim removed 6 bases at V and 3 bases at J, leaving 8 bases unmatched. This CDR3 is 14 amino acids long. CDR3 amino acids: CASRAGTDNYEQYF. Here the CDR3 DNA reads TGTGCCAGCAGGGCCGGGACAGATAACTACGAGCAGTACTTC.

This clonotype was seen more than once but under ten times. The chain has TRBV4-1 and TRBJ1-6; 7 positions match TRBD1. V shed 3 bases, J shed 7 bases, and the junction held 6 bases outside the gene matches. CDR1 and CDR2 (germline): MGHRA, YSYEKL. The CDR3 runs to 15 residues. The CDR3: CASSQEGQINSPLHF. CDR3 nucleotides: TGCGCCAGCAGCCAGGAGGGACAGATAAATTCACCCCTCCACTTT.

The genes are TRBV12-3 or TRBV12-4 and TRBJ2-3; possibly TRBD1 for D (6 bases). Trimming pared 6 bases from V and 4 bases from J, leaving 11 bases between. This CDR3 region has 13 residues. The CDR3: CASSPAGADTQYF. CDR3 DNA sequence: TGTGCCAGCAGCCCAGCAGGGGCAGATACGCAGTATTTT.

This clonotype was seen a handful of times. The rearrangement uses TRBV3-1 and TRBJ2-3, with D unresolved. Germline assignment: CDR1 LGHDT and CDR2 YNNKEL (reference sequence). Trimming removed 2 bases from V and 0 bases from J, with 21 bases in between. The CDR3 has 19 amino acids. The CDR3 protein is CASSQTLSGNSPSTDTQYF. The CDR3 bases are TGTGCCAGCAGCCAAACCCTCTCGGGCAACTCCCCGAGCACAGATACGCAGTATTTT.

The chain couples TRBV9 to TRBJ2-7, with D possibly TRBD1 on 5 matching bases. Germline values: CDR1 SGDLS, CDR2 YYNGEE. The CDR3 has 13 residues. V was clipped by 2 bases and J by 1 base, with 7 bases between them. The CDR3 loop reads CASSVDISYEQYF. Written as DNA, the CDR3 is TGTGCCAGCAGCGTGGACATTTCCTACGAGCAGTACTTC.

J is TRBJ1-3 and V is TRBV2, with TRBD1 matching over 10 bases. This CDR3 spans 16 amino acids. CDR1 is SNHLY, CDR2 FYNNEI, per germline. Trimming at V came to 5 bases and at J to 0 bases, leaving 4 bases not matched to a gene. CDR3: CASSYRQGASGNTIYF. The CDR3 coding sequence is TGTGCCAGCAGTTATAGACAGGGGGCCTCTGGAAACACCATATATTTT.

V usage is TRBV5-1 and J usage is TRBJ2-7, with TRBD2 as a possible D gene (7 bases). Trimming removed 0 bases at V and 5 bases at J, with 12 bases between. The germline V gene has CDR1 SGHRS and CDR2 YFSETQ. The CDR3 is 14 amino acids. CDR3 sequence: CASSLDRDYHEQYF. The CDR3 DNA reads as TGCGCCAGCAGCTTGGACAGGGACTACCACGAGCAGTACTTC.